This T cell receptor (beta chain) is drawn from a study of identifying expanded T cells in peripheral blood. Healthy donors had no documented immune events, such as infections, while sampled. This CDR3 spans 12 amino acids. The germline CDR1 and CDR2 sequences are LNHDA and SQIVND (reference sequence). Trimming removed 5 bases from V and 1 base from J, with 6 bases in between. Libraries were prepared by immunoSEQ multiplex PCR; TCRdb keeps only in-frame clonotypes and omits some of them. The sample has 50,000 or so clones; over 85% are singletons. A word on this clone: Its cognate antigen is unknown.

Broader study findings: Clone count variance between roughly 2-week samples rose with total template count.

Sequenced input: blood. The source of this sequence is a person between 18 and 70 years old in good health. The chain is built from TRBV19 and TRBJ2-7; TRBD1 might be the D (6 bases). The CDR3 sequence: CASSDRSYEQYF. CDR3 bases: TGTGCCAGTAGTGACAGGTCCTACGAGCAGTACTTC.